The 24 T cell receptor beta chains presented below share a single source sample, sequenced in a study of T cell repertoires in cytomegalovirus infection. One entry per CDR3 protein results from TCRdb running MiXCR on the reads. The table shows 150,000 to 200,000 distinct CDR3 sequences, with roughly 9.8% occurring only once. Material for sequencing was PBMCs. The receptor set was obtained from a human donor in good health (CMV status not recorded). Some clones in this sample may be carry-over from other donors' samples.

V gene TRBV28 combines with J gene TRBJ1-1, with no clear D. With 2 bases removed from V and 4 bases from J, the gap between germline ends came to 14 bases. The CDR3 consists of 15 residues. Germline CDR1 and CDR2: MDHEN and SYDVKM. CDR3 DNA: TGTGCCAGCAGTTTAGGCAGCCGTATGGGCACTGAAGCTTTCTTT. This codes for CASSLGSRMGTEAFF.

The sample holds many counts of this clonotype. The chain combines TRBV7-2 with TRBJ2-5; D call uncertain. Germline lookup yields CDR1 SGHTA and CDR2 FQGNSA. The CDR3 extends over 13 amino acids. V was clipped by 7 bases and J by 5 bases, with 14 bases between them. Written as DNA, the CDR3 is TGTGCCAGCACCCTTATAGGGTTGGAGACCCAGTACTTC. Translation: CASTLIGLETQYF.

The V and J genes are TRBV11-1 and TRBJ2-5; a weak D match, TRBD2 (5 bases). The CDR3 spans 16 residues. V was trimmed by 6 bases and J by 3 bases, leaving 20 bases between them. CDR1 SGHAT and CDR2 FQDESV come from the germline V gene (reference sequence). For the CDR3, the DNA is TGTGCCAGCAGACCCAACCTTAACGGGGTTAAAGAGACCCAGTACTTC. It encodes CASRPNLNGVKETQYF.

Points on this clonotype: A much larger clone lies one base from this, so it may be a read error. The CDR3, as DNA: TGTGCCAGCACCTTCGGGCAGGAAAATCAGCACCAGCATTTT. It yields the protein CASTFGQENQHQHF. The rearrangement links TRBV28 to TRBJ1-5; the D is unclear. CDR1 is MDHEN and CDR2 is SYDVKM in the germline V gene. The CDR3 length is 14 residues.

This chain joins TRBV7-3 and TRBJ2-1; 13 bases line up with TRBD2. The CDR3 runs to 15 residues. The germline CDR1 and CDR2 sequences are SGHTA and FQGTGA. Trimming removed 5 bases from V and 8 bases from J; junction bases left unmatched: 6. The CDR3 sequence: CASSQLAGGPHEQFF. The CDR3 DNA reads as TGTGCCAGCAGCCAACTAGCGGGAGGGCCGCATGAGCAGTTCTTC.

This clonotype was picked up many times. The chain employs TRBV7-2 and TRBJ1-1; no reliable D call. The CDR3 extends over 13 amino acids. The germline CDR1 and CDR2 sequences are SGHTA and FQGNSA. The germline V and J ends were trimmed by 5 bases and 10 bases, with 17 bases remaining between them. CDR3 coding DNA: TGTGCCAGCAGCGCCCGGGGTAGGATGAGAGCTTTCTTT. This gives the protein CASSARGRMRAFF. Together with reference TRBV7-2 and TRBJ1-1, the CDR3 gives the full variable domain: GAGVSQSPSNKVTEKGKDVELRCDPISGHTALYWYRQSLGQGLEFLIYFQGNSAPDKSGLPSDRFSAERTGGSVSTLTIQRTQQEDSAVYLCASSARGRMRAFFGQGTRLTVV.

The CDR3 protein is CASSGKQGPGDNEQYF. The CDR3 DNA sequence: TGTGCCAGCAGCGGTAAACAGGGACCCGGGGACAACGAGCAGTACTTC. The rearrangement joins TRBV5-4 to TRBJ2-7; TRBD1 is a possible D gene (6 bases). Trimming cost V 4 bases and J 5 bases, with 22 bases left between them. The germline CDR1 and CDR2 sequences are SGHNT and YYREEE (reference sequence). The CDR3 covers 16 residues. The full variable domain, in which reference TRBV5-4 and TRBJ2-7 provide the parts outside the CDR3, is ETGVTQSPTHLIKTRGQQVTLRCSSQSGHNTVSWYQQALGQGPQFIFQYYREEENGRGNFPPRFSGLQFPNYSSELNVNALELDDSALYLCASSGKQGPGDNEQYFGPGTRLTVT.

This clonotype was picked up many times. The CDR3 DNA follows: TGTGCCAGCAGTTACTCGCGGACAGGGGGGGACTCCTATGGCTACACCTTC. Translated: CASSYSRTGGDSYGYTF. This chain connects TRBV6-5 to TRBJ1-2, with TRBD1 identical over 10 bases. Germline lookup yields CDR1 MNHEY and CDR2 SVGAGI. The CDR3 has 17 amino acids. The V and J ends lost 0 bases and 4 bases, in that order; junction bases with no gene match: 8.

This clonotype turned up a few times. The chain links TRBV30 to TRBJ1-2; no clear D. This CDR3 contains 12 residues. V was shortened by 0 bases and J by 11 bases, with 13 bases between the two germline ends. Germline V gene data show CDR1 as GTSNPN and CDR2 as SVGIG (reference sequence). CDR3 in DNA: TGTGCCTGGAGTGTAAGGACGGCTTCTTACACCTTC. This gives the protein CAWSVRTASYTF.

This clonotype was seen a few times. The chain is built from TRBV20-1 and TRBJ2-3; TRBD2 might be the D (6 bases). The CDR3 has 15 residues. The V gene's germline CDR1 is DFQATT and CDR2 SNEGSKA (reference sequence). Trimming left V 6 bases short and J 0 bases short, with 16 bases between. CDR3 residues: CSAPLTGTSTDTQYF. The CDR3 region has the DNA TGCAGTGCCCCTCTTACGGGGACTAGCACAGATACGCAGTATTTT.

The chain has TRBV28 and TRBJ2-1, with 11 bases fitting TRBD2. CDR3 size: 18 residues. Germline V gene data show CDR1 as MDHEN and CDR2 as SYDVKM. V shed 5 bases and J 9 bases; nucleotides not matched to a gene: 18. Written as DNA, the CDR3 is TGTGCCAGCAGTAACGACAGGGTCTCTAGCGGGGGGTGGTTTGAGCAGTTCTTC. Translating gives CASSNDRVSSGGWFEQFF.

A few counts support this clonotype. The rearrangement uses TRBV6-6 and TRBJ1-6; tentatively, D is TRBD1 (6 bases). V gave up 6 bases and J gave up 2 bases, with 20 bases separating them. CDR3 length: 18 residues. Germline values: CDR1 MNHNY, CDR2 SVGAGI (reference sequence). The CDR3 DNA follows: TGTGCCAGCAGCGGAACGACAGGCCACGGTACCTATAATTCACCCCTCCACTTT. As protein: CASSGTTGHGTYNSPLHF.

This clonotype was counted at least ten times. This chain connects TRBV7-2 to TRBJ1-6; tentatively, D is TRBD1 (6 bases). Germline V gives CDR1 SGHTA, CDR2 FQGNSA. The length of the CDR3 is 15 residues. Trimming removed 1 base from V and 6 bases from J, with 10 bases in between. The CDR3 bases are TGTGCCAGCAGCTTAGAACAGGGATCTAATTCACCCCTCCACTTT. It translates to CASSLEQGSNSPLHF.

This clonotype was counted ten times or more. V gene TRBV19 combines with J gene TRBJ1-2; D perhaps matches TRBD1 (6 bases). With 5 bases removed from V and 3 bases from J, the gap between germline ends came to 13 bases. Germline V gives CDR1 LNHDA, CDR2 SQIVND (reference sequence). The CDR3 loop spans 14 amino acids. CDR3 sequence reads: CASSRRRQDYGYTF. The CDR3 nucleotides are TGTGCCAGTAGTCGCCGGCGACAGGACTATGGCTACACCTTC. Supplemented by reference TRBV19 and TRBJ1-2, the full variable domain reads DGGITQSPKYLFRKEGQNVTLSCEQNLNHDAMYWYRQDPGQGLRLIYYSQIVNDFQKGDIAEGYSVSREKKESFPLTVTSAQKNPTAFYLCASSRRRQDYGYTFGSGTRLTVV.

This clonotype was seen at least ten times. The chain links TRBV7-2 to TRBJ2-5; D is possibly TRBD1 (7 bases). The ends were cut back, 5 bases at V and 2 bases at J, with 15 bases in the middle. Germline lookup yields CDR1 SGHTA and CDR2 FQGNSA. The CDR3 length is 15 residues. In nucleotides, the CDR3 is TGTGCCAGCAGCGCCAAACAGGGGAGGCAAGAGACCCAGTACTTC. This gives the protein CASSAKQGRQETQYF. The whole variable domain, remainder taken from reference TRBV7-2 and TRBJ2-5, is GAGVSQSPSNKVTEKGKDVELRCDPISGHTALYWYRQSLGQGLEFLIYFQGNSAPDKSGLPSDRFSAERTGGSVSTLTIQRTQQEDSAVYLCASSAKQGRQETQYFGPGTRLLVL.

This clonotype was seen more than once but under ten times. This chain connects TRBV12-3 or TRBV12-4 to TRBJ2-3; D ambiguous. The germline V and J ends were trimmed by 6 bases and 1 base, with 14 bases remaining between them. The CDR3 sequence is 15 residues long. CDR3 bases: TGTGCCAGCAGCAAGCTAAAAAGAGGCACAGATACGCAGTATTTT. It codes for CASSKLKRGTDTQYF.

This clonotype was counted between two and nine times. This sequence joins TRBV20-1 and TRBJ2-2; D ambiguous. Germline values: CDR1 DFQATT, CDR2 SNEGSKA (reference sequence). The CDR3 totals 14 residues. V was shortened by 3 bases and J by 0 bases, with 8 bases between the two germline ends. CDR3 region: CSASPTTNTGELFF. The CDR3 bases are TGCAGTGCTAGCCCTACAACGAACACCGGGGAGCTGTTTTTT.

This chain connects TRBV7-9 to TRBJ2-2; D might be TRBD2 (6 bases). Germline V CDR1 and CDR2: SEHNR, FQNEAQ (reference sequence). V shed 4 bases and J shed 0 bases, with 9 bases lying between them. This CDR3 has 15 amino acids. The CDR3 reads CASSWGVTNTGELFF. The CDR3 nucleotides are TGTGCCAGCAGCTGGGGGGTCACGAACACCGGGGAGCTGTTTTTT.

Many counts were recorded for this clonotype. The chain combines TRBV14 with TRBJ1-1; perhaps TRBD1 as D (6 bases). V lost 5 bases to trimming and J lost 1 base, with 17 bases between them. Germline assignment: CDR1 SGHDN and CDR2 FVKESK. CDR3 length: 16 residues. The DNA of the CDR3 is TGTGCCAGCAGCAAGCAAAGGGGGGGCGGGAACACTGAAGCTTTCTTT. This translates into CASSKQRGGGNTEAFF.

This clonotype appeared many times. V is TRBV7-2 and J is TRBJ2-5; D possibly uses TRBD1 or TRBD2 (5 bases each). Germline V gives CDR1 SGHTA, CDR2 FQGNSA. The CDR3 is 14 amino acids. Trimming removed 5 bases at V and 5 bases at J, with 15 bases between. CDR3 DNA sequence: TGTGCCAGCAGCCCCCAGGGCAGCGGTGAGACCCAGTACTTC. As protein: CASSPQGSGETQYF.

This chain uses TRBV28 with TRBJ1-1; the D gene is possibly TRBD1 (6 bases). Trimming took off 9 bases at V and 1 base at J, with 15 bases between the two ends. The CDR3 consists of 14 residues. The germline CDR1 and CDR2 sequences are MDHEN and SYDVKM. The CDR3 loop reads CASIPGHSNTEAFF. CDR3 in DNA: TGTGCCAGTATACCGGGACACTCGAACACTGAAGCTTTCTTT.

This clonotype occurred many times. The J gene is TRBJ1-1, the V gene TRBV10-2; TRBD1 might be the D (5 bases). Germline lookup yields CDR1 WSHSY and CDR2 SAAADI. Trimming cost V 5 bases and J 1 base, with 8 bases left between them. The CDR3 totals 13 residues. The CDR3 nucleotides are TGCGCCAGCAGTACAGGTCGGAACACTGAAGCTTTCTTT. Protein sequence: CASSTGRNTEAFF.

This clonotype has only a few counts. The CDR3 DNA is TGTGCCAGCAGTTTATTCTCCTCTGGAAACACCATATATTTT. This sequence encodes CASSLFSSGNTIYF. V usage is TRBV28 and J usage is TRBJ1-3; no clear D gene. V was shortened by 1 base and J by 0 bases, with 4 bases between the two germline ends. CDR1 is MDHEN, CDR2 SYDVKM, per germline. The CDR3 has 14 amino acids.

As to this clonotype: A much larger clonotype is one base distant, so this may be a read error. V usage is TRBV3-1 and J usage is TRBJ2-5; tentative D call: TRBD1 (6 bases). CDR1 and CDR2 (germline): LGHDT, YNNKEL (reference sequence). The CDR3 loop spans 12 amino acids. V shed 4 bases and J shed 5 bases, with 8 bases lying between them. The CDR3 DNA reads as TGTGCCAGCAGCCCAGGGGTCGAGACCCAGTACTTC. Its protein product is CASSPGVETQYF.